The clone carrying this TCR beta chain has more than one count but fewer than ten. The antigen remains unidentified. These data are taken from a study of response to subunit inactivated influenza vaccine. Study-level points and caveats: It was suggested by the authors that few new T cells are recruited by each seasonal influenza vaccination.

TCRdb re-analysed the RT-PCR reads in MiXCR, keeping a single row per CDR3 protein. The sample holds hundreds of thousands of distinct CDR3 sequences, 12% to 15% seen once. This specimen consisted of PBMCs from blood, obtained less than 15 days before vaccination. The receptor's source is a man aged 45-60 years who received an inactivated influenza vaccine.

CDR3 amino acids: CASSVVGTGVTGELFF. The CDR3 nucleotides are TGTGCCAGCAGCGTAGTAGGGACAGGGGTCACCGGGGAGCTGTTTTTT. The genes are TRBV9 and TRBJ2-2; 10 bases map to TRBD1. Germline V gene sequence: CDR1 SGDLS, CDR2 YYNGEE. This CDR3 spans 16 amino acids. The V and J ends lost 0 bases and 4 bases, in that order; junction bases with no gene match: 3.